The subject of this entry is one T cell receptor (beta chain). The data belong to a study of blood T cell repertoires in COVID-19. About the study: The analysed material was cDNA or gDNA that came from T cells, B-cell-depleted T cells, or PBMCs.

Enrolment of Seattle patients took place during active infection, and they were followed longitudinally. The J segment lost 6 bases and the V segment lost 4 bases, leaving 3 bases of the junction unmatched. CDR1 SGHDN and CDR2 FVKESK come from the germline V gene. This CDR3 contains 13 residues. Some clones are missing from TCRdb's copy, which holds only in-frame ones; the method was immunoSEQ multiplex PCR. The sample has tens of thousands of clones, roughly 89% seen once; the top ten hold 3.6%. This TCR was sampled from a man aged 40-49 years with COVID-19, enrolled during active disease. J is TRBJ1-2 and V is TRBV14, with 9 bases that match TRBD1. The source material was peripheral blood. Here the CDR3 reads CASSRDRVHGYTF. CDR3 coding DNA: TGTGCCAGCAGCCGGGACAGGGTCCATGGCTACACCTTC.